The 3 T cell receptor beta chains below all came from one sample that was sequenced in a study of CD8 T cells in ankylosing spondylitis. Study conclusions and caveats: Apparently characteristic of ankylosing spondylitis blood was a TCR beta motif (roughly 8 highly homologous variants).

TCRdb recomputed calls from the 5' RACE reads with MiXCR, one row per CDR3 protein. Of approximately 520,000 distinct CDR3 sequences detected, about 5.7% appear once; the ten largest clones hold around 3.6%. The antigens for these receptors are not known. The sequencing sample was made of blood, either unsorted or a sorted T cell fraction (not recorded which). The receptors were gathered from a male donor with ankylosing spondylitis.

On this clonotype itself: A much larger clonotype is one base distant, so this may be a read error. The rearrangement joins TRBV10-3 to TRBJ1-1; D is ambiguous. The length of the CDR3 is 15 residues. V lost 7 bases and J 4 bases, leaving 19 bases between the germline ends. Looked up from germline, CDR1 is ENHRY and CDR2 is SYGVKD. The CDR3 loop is CAINDPVLRPTEAFF. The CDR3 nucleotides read TGTGCCATCAATGACCCAGTACTTAGACCCACTGAAGCTTTCTTT.

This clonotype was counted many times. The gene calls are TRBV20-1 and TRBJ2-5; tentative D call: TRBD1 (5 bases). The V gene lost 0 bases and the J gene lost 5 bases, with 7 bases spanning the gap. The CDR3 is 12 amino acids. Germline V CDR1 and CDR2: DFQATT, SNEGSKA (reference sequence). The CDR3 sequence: CSAREDKETQYF. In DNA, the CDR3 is TGCAGTGCTAGAGAGGACAAGGAGACCCAGTACTTC.

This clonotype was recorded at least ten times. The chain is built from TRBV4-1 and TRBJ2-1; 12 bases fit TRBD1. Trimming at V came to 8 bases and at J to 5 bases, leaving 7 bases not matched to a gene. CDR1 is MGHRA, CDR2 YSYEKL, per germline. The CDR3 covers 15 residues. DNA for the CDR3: TGCGCCAGCCTACCCGGGACAGGGGGCCACAATGAGCAGTTCTTC. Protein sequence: CASLPGTGGHNEQFF.